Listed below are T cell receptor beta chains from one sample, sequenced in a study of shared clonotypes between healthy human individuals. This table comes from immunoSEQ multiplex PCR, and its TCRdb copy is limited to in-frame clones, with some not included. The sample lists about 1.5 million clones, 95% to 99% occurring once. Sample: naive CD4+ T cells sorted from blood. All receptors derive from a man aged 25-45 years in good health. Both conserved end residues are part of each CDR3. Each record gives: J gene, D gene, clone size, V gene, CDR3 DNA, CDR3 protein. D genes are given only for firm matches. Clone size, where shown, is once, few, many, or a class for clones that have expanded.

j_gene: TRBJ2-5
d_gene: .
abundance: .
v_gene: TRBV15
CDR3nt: TGTGCCACCAGCACGGACAGAACAACAGAGACCCAGTACTTC
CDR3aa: CATSTDRTTETQYF

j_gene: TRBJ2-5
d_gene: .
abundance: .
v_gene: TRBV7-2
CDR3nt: TGTGCCAGCAGCTTAGAACCCCCAGAGACCCAGTACTTC
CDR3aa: CASSLEPPETQYF

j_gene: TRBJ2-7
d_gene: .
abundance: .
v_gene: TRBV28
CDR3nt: TGTGCCAGCCAACCTGGGGTCGCGGGGTCTTACTACGAGCAGTACTTC
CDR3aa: CASQPGVAGSYYEQYF

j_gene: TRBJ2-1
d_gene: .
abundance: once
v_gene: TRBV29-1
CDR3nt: TGCAGCGTTTCGTCTAGTTCTGCCAGAGGATCCTACAATGAGCAGTTCTTC
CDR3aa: CSVSSSSARGSYNEQFF

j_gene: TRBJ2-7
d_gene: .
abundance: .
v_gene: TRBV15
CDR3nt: TGTGCCACCAGCAGTGGAGGGGGATTCTACGAGCAGTACTTC
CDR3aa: CATSSGGGFYEQYF

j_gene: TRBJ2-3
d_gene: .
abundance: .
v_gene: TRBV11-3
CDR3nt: TGTGCCAGCAGCTTAACCTGGACAGACCGACCGAACACAGATACGCAGTATTTT
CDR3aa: CASSLTWTDRPNTDTQYF

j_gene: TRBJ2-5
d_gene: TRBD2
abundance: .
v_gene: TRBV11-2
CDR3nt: TGTGCCAGCAGCTTAGTTGGGGCGGGAGGGCCCCCAGAGACCCAGTACTTC
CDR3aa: CASSLVGAGGPPETQYF

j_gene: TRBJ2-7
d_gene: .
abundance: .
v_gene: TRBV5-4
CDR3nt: TGTGCCAGCAGCTTGGTGGACGCCTACGAGCAGTACTTC
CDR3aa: CASSLVDAYEQYF

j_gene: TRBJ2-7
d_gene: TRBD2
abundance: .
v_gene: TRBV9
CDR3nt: TGTGCCAGCAGCATACCGGGACTAGCGGATCACTCCTACGAGCAGTACTTC
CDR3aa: CASSIPGLADHSYEQYF

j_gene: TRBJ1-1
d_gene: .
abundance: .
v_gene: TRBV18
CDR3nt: TGTGCCAGCTCACCACTGGCTGCCTCGGACACTGAAGCTTTCTTT
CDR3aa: CASSPLAASDTEAFF

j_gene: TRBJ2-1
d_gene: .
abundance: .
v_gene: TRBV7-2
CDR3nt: TGTGCCAGCAGTCCCCTCCTACTAGCAGACCCAGCCCACAATGAGCAGTTCTTC
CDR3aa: CASSPLLLADPAHNEQFF

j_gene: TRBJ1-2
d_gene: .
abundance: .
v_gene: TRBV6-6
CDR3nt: TGTGCCAGCAGCCAGACAGGAGGCTATGGCTACACCTTC
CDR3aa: CASSQTGGYGYTF

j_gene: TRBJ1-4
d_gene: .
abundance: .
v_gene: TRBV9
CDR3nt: TGTGCCAGCAGCGTACGCCTCGAGGACGGTGAAAAACTGTTTTTT
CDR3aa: CASSVRLEDGEKLFF

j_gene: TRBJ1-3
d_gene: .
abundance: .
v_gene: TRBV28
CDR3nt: TGTGCCAGCACCTGGGCTGGAAACACCATATATTTT
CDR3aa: CASTWAGNTIYF

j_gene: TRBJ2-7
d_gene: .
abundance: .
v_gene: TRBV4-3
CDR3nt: TGCGCCAGCAGCCAAGATTTCCCCGGCCTTAGGTCCGAGCAGTACTTC
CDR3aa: CASSQDFPGLRSEQYF

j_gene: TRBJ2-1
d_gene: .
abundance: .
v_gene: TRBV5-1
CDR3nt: TGCGCCAGCAGCCCCGCGAGCGGAGGAGGCCCAGGTGAGGACTACAATGAGCAGTTCTTC
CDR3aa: CASSPASGGGPGEDYNEQFF

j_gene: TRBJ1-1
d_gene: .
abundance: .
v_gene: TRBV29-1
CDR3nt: TGCAGCGCTTTGAAAAACACTGAAGCTTTCTTT
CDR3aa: CSALKNTEAFF

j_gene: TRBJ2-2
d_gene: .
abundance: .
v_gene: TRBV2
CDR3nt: TGTGCCAGCCCCACCGGGGACGTCAACACCGGGGAGCTGTTTTTT
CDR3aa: CASPTGDVNTGELFF

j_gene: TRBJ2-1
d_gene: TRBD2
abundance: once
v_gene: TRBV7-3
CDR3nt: TGTGCCAGCACCATTAGCGGGAGAAATGAGCAGTTCTTC
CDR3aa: CASTISGRNEQFF

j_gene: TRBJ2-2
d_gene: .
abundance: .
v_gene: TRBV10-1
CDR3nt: TGCGCCAGCAGTGAGCGCGGGCGGGGAACCGGGGAGCTGTTTTTT
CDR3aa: CASSERGRGTGELFF

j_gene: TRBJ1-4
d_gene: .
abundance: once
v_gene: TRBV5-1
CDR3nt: TGCGCCAGCAGCACCAAATTAGCGGACAGTAATGAAAAACTGTTTTTT
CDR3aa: CASSTKLADSNEKLFF

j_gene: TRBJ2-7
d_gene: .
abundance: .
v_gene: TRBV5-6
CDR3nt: TGTGCCAGCAGCCCTAGACTGGTCTCCTACGAGCAGTACTTC
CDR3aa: CASSPRLVSYEQYF

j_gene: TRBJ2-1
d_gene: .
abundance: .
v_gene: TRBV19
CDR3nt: TGTGCCAGTACCGAGGGAATTGGGTCATTTGATGAGCAGTTCTTC
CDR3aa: CASTEGIGSFDEQFF